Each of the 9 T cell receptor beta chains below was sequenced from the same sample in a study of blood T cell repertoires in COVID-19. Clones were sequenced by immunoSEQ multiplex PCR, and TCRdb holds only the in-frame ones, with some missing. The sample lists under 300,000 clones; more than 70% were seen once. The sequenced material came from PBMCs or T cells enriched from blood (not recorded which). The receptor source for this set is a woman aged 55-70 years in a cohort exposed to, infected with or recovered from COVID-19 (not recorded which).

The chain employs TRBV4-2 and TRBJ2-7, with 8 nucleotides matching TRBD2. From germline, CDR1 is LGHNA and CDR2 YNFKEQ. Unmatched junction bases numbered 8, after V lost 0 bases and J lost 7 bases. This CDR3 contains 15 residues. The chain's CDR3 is CASSQDLGTRGEQYF. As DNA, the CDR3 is TGTGCCAGCAGCCAAGATTTAGGGACTAGGGGGGAGCAGTACTTC.

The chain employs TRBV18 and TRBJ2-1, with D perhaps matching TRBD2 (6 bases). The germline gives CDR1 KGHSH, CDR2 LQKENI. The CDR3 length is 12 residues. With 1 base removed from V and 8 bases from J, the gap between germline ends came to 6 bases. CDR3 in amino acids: CASSPRGDEQFF. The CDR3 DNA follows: TGTGCCAGCTCACCACGGGGGGATGAGCAGTTCTTC.

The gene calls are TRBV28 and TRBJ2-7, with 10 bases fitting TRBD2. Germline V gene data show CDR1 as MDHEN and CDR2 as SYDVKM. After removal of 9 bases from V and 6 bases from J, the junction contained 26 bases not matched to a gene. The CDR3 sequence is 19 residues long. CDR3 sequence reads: CARDKAGSWGLATIREQYF. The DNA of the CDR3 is TGTGCCAGAGATAAGGCGGGCTCCTGGGGACTAGCGACCATACGCGAGCAGTACTTC.

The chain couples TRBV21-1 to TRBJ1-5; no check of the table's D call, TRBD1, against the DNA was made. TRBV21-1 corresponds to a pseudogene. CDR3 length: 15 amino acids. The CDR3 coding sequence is TGTGCCAGCAGCATATCGACAGGGGAAAATCAGCCCCAGCATTTT. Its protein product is CASSISTGENQPQHF.

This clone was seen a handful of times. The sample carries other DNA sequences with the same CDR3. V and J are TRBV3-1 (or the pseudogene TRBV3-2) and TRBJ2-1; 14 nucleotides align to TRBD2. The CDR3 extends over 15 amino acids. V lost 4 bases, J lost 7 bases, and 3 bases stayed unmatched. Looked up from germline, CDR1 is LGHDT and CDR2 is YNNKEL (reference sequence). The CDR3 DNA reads TGTGCCAGCAGCCTTAGGACTAGCGGGGGGAATGAGCAGTTCTTC. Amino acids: CASSLRTSGGNEQFF.

CDR3 nucleotide sequence: TGTGCCAGCAGCGGCGGGGAGTGGAACAAAAACATTCAGTACTTC. It specifies CASSGGEWNKNIQYF. The J gene is TRBJ2-4, the V gene TRBV6-5; D possibly corresponds to TRBD2 (6 bases). V dropped 6 bases and J dropped 3 bases, with 15 bases sitting between them. CDR1 MNHEY and CDR2 SVGAGI come from the germline V gene. The CDR3 has 15 residues.

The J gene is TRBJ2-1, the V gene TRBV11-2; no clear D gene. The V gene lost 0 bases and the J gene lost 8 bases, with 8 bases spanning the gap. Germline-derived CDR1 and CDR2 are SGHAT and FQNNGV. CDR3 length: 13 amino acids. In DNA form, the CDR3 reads TGTGCCAGCAGCTTAGAGCTAGGCCATGAGCAGTTCTTC. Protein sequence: CASSLELGHEQFF.

The CDR3 DNA follows: TGTGCCAGCAGTTTATACTCTGGGACAGGGGTCAATGAGCAGTTCTTC. This encodes CASSLYSGTGVNEQFF. V usage is TRBV28 and J usage is TRBJ2-1; 10 bases are a match to TRBD1. Germline trimming cut 1 base from V and 6 bases from J; bases unmatched to any gene: 6. Germline loops: CDR1 MDHEN, CDR2 SYDVKM. The CDR3 is made up of 16 amino acids.

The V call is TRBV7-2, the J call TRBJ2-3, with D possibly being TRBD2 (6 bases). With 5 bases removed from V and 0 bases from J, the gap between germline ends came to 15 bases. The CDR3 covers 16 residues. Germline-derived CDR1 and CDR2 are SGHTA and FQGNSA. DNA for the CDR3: TGTGCCAGCAGCCTTCGGATAGCGGTTAGCACAGATACGCAGTATTTT. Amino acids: CASSLRIAVSTDTQYF.